This entry describes one T cell receptor beta chain. Sequence at one end of the junction differs from germline and may be a read error. TCRdb ran MiXCR on the PCR reads. Of 50,000 to 60,000 clones in the sample, over 15% are singletons; the top ten hold approximately 3.1%. These data are taken from a study of metastatic and nonmetastatic thyroid tumors. The length of the CDR3 is 15 residues. Prior to thyroid surgery, none of the patients had received any treatment. This sequence was found in a female donor with papillary thyroid cancer or a benign thyroid nodule (not recorded which). Some clones in this sample may be carry-over from other donors' samples. The chain joins TRBV12-3 or TRBV12-4 to TRBJ1-6, with a tentative D call TRBD1 (6 bases). Sequenced: blood. The chain's CDR3 is CASILTGAGNSPLHF. CDR3 in DNA: TGTGCCAGCATTTTAACGGGGGCGGGTAATTCACCCCTCCACTTT.